This TCR beta chain comes out of a study of cytomegalovirus exposure and HLA in healthy donors. Overall study findings and caveats: Across donors, sequencing depth was assumed by presence/absence analyses to be roughly uniform. Highly shared variants forming one cluster were likely a sequencing artifact. The Asian-associated ancestry cluster reportedly had fewer N-insertions than the roughly 670-donor mean in a later analysis.

The study ran its PCR with 60 Vbeta and 13 Jbeta primers. Clones were read by immunoSEQ multiplex PCR, and TCRdb kept only the in-frame ones, dropping some. The data contain about 180,000 clones, approximately 80% of them singletons. Germline trimming cut 6 bases from V and 2 bases from J; bases unmatched to any gene: 10. The length of the CDR3 is 16 residues. Looked up from germline, CDR1 is SGHTA and CDR2 is FQGNSA. In its sample, this clone was seen once. Its antigen remains unidentified. The clonotype originates from a boy younger than 10 in good health and CMV-seronegative. J is TRBJ2-3 and V is TRBV7-2; TRBD1 matches at 8 bases. The sequencing sample was made of PBMCs. CDR3 protein: CASSRDRSTSTDTQYF. The CDR3 DNA follows: TGTGCCAGCAGTCGGGACAGGTCGACCTCCACAGATACGCAGTATTTT.